Listed below are T cell receptor beta chains from one sample, sequenced in a study of human T cells and chemical hapten exposure. From the RACE reads, TCRdb called clonotypes with MiXCR, one entry per CDR3 protein. The sample includes 95,000 to 150,000 distinct CDR3 sequences, 10% to 12% of them seen just once. The sample consisted of whole blood, taken in connection with sensitization to the hapten diphenylcyclopropenone (DPC). The source is a woman between 50 and 59 years old with alopecia areata. Some clones in this sample may be carry-over from other donors' samples. CDR3s include the opening cysteine and the closing phenylalanine or tryptophan. D genes are given only for firm matches. Clone size is not always given. Where it is, it says once, few, many or a class for expanded clones.

- | TRBJ2-7 | TRBV5-1 | - | TGCGCCAGCAGCCCGGAGGGACAGATTTACGAGCAGTACTTC | CASSPEGQIYEQYF
few | TRBJ2-1 | TRBV20-1 | - | TGCAGCCCCGGGACTGTCAATGAGCAGTTCTTC | CSPGTVNEQFF
few | TRBJ2-1 | TRBV7-9 | - | TGTGCCAGCAGCTTAGAGCACGGATGGGACCCTTACAATGAGCAGTTCTTC | CASSLEHGWDPYNEQFF
many | TRBJ2-7 | TRBV12-3/TRBV12-4 | TRBD1 | TGTGCCAGCAGGCCGGGACAGGGAAACGAGCAGTACTTC | CASRPGQGNEQYF
many | TRBJ2-7 | TRBV7-8 | - | TGTGCCAGCAGCTTAGAGATGGGGTACGAGCAGTACTTC | CASSLEMGYEQYF
- | TRBJ1-3 | TRBV18 | - | TGTGCCAGCTTCGGACAGATCTCTGGAAACACCATATATTTT | CASFGQISGNTIYF
few | TRBJ2-1 | TRBV10-3 | - | TGTGCCATCAGTGACCCGGAGGGAACTACCGACAATGAGCAGTTCTTC | CAISDPEGTTDNEQFF
many | TRBJ1-5 | TRBV6-2/TRBV6-3 | TRBD1 | TGTGCCAGCAGTTACACCGGCAGGGGGCCTAATCAGCCCCAGCATTTT | CASSYTGRGPNQPQHF
few | TRBJ2-6 | TRBV12-3/TRBV12-4 | TRBD1 | TGTGCCAGCACCCTTCAACAGGGGACCGGGGCCAACGTCCTGACTTTC | CASTLQQGTGANVLTF
many | TRBJ2-1 | TRBV9 | TRBD2 | TGTGCCAGCAGCGTGGGGCGGGAGTGGTACAATGAGCAGTTCTTC | CASSVGREWYNEQFF
few | TRBJ2-2 | TRBV20-1 | TRBD2 | TGCAGTGCTGGGGGACTAGGTGGCGGGGAGCTGTTTTTT | CSAGGLGGGELFF
- | TRBJ2-1 | TRBV29-1 | - | TGCAGCGCTGAGGGGGTCCTCGGGGAGCAGTTCTTC | CSAEGVLGEQFF
- | TRBJ1-2 | TRBV12-3/TRBV12-4 | - | TGTGCCAGCAGTTGGGTAGACTCGGGTAGAGGCTACACCTTC | CASSWVDSGRGYTF
few | TRBJ2-2 | TRBV6-5 | TRBD1 | TGTGCCAGCAGTTACTCGAAGGGCAGGGGGACGAACACCGGGGAGCTGTTTTTT | CASSYSKGRGTNTGELFF
- | TRBJ1-2 | TRBV4-2 | - | TGTGCCAGCAGCCAACCCGGCCAGACCTATGGCTACACCTTC | CASSQPGQTYGYTF
few | TRBJ2-7 | TRBV28 | TRBD1 | TGTGCCAGCAGTCCGGGGACAGGGCCCCCCTACGAGCAGTACTTC | CASSPGTGPPYEQYF
- | TRBJ1-1 | TRBV9 | - | TGTGCCAGCAGCGTAGGCATGAACACTGAAGCTTTCTTT | CASSVGMNTEAFF
- | TRBJ2-3 | TRBV5-1 | - | TGCGCCAGCAGCTTATCGGACGGTGGCACAGATACGCAGTATTTT | CASSLSDGGTDTQYF
- | TRBJ2-3 | TRBV10-3 | - | TGTGCCATCAGTGAGGGGGATACGCAGTATTTT | CAISEGDTQYF
many | TRBJ2-2 | TRBV12-3/TRBV12-4 | TRBD2 | TGTGCCAGCAGTTTAGGGACTAGCTTGGCCGGGGAGCTGTTTTTT | CASSLGTSLAGELFF
many | TRBJ1-3 | TRBV5-1 | - | TGCGCCAGCAGCTTGGACGGGGGGCCTGGAAACACCATATATTTT | CASSLDGGPGNTIYF
- | TRBJ1-2 | TRBV25-1 | - | TGTGCCAGCAGTGTGGGGGCAGGTGGCTACAACTTC | CASSVGAGGYNF
- | TRBJ2-7 | TRBV6-6 | - | TGTGCCAGCAGTTACGCCTCCTACGAGCAGTACTTC | CASSYASYEQYF
- | TRBJ1-5 | TRBV19 | - | TGTGCCAGTAGTATCCTATCTTCAGGGTTTCTGAGAGGTAGCAATCAGCCCCAGCATTTT | CASSILSSGFLRGSNQPQHF
- | TRBJ1-5 | TRBV5-1 | - | TGCGCCAGCAGCTTGGGAGGGCTTGAAGGCAATCAGCCCCAGCATTTT | CASSLGGLEGNQPQHF
- | TRBJ1-4 | TRBV20-1 | - | TGCAGTGCTAGCGGGGGAACTAATGAAAAACTGTTTTTT | CSASGGTNEKLFF
many | TRBJ1-2 | TRBV3-1 | - | TGTGCCAGCAGCCAAGATTGGGGCGCACGCTATGGCTACACCTTC | CASSQDWGARYGYTF
few | TRBJ1-1 | TRBV15 | - | TGTGCCACCAGCAGAGATCGGGGGACGTACACTGAAGCTTTCTTT | CATSRDRGTYTEAFF
few | TRBJ2-5 | TRBV29-1 | - | TGCAGCGTTGAATCCGGACAGCCTAACTTC | CSVESGQPNF
few | TRBJ2-6 | TRBV28 | - | TGTGCCTCGAAAGGCGGGTACTCTGGGGCCAACGTCCTGACTTTC | CASKGGYSGANVLTF
- | TRBJ2-4 | TRBV6-2/TRBV6-3 | - | TGTGCCAGCAGCGGGAAGGGCATTCAGTACTTC | CASSGKGIQYF
- | TRBJ1-2 | TRBV19 | - | TGTGCCAGTAGTAACAGGAAAGAGACCCTCTATGGCTACACCTTC | CASSNRKETLYGYTF
- | TRBJ2-3 | TRBV3-1 | TRBD1 | TGTGCCAGCAGCCCTACCCCGGGACAGGGGCGAGATACGCAGTATTTT | CASSPTPGQGRDTQYF
- | TRBJ1-1 | TRBV5-4 | - | TGTGCCAGCAGGGGGAACACTGAAGCTTTCTTT | CASRGNTEAFF
few | TRBJ1-5 | TRBV12-3/TRBV12-4 | - | TGTGCCAGCAGTTTGGGACCGGACATCCGGGGCCAGCCCCAGCATTTT | CASSLGPDIRGQPQHF
- | TRBJ2-3 | TRBV20-1 | TRBD2 | TGCAGTGCTAGAGATGTGGGGACTAGCGGGATCACAGATACGCAGTATTTT | CSARDVGTSGITDTQYF
- | TRBJ1-1 | TRBV5-6 | - | TGTGCCAGCAGCTTGGTGACTGAAGCTTTCTTT | CASSLVTEAFF
few | TRBJ2-2 | TRBV15 | - | TGTGCCTCAGGGGAGGGAGCCTTGAACACCGGGGAGCTGTTTTTT | CASGEGALNTGELFF
few | TRBJ2-7 | TRBV4-3 | TRBD2 | TGCGCCAGCAGCCAAGGCGAATTAGCGGGAGGCGAGCAGTACTTC | CASSQGELAGGEQYF
- | TRBJ1-5 | TRBV5-6 | TRBD1 | TGTGCCAGCAGCTGGGGACAGGGGAATCAGCCCCAGCATTTT | CASSWGQGNQPQHF
few | TRBJ2-3 | TRBV3-1 | - | TGTGCCAGCAGCCATGCGGACGGGGATACGCAGTATTTT | CASSHADGDTQYF
- | TRBJ2-3 | TRBV6-2/TRBV6-3 | - | TGTGCCAGCGGGTTGACGGATACGCAGTATTTT | CASGLTDTQYF
few | TRBJ1-2 | TRBV6-5 | - | TGTGCCAGCAGTGACACCATCTATGGCTACACCTTC | CASSDTIYGYTF
few | TRBJ1-1 | TRBV7-3 | - | TGTGCCAGCAGCTTAAAGGGGGTCCAGGACACTGAAGCTTTCTTT | CASSLKGVQDTEAFF
few | TRBJ2-6 | TRBV28 | TRBD2 | TGTGCCAGCAGCCACCGGGGGGGCTCCCCTGGGGCCAACGTCCTGACTTTC | CASSHRGGSPGANVLTF
- | TRBJ2-7 | TRBV6-6 | - | TGTGCCAGCAGTTACTCATTGCCGGGACGCTCCTACGAGCAGTACTTC | CASSYSLPGRSYEQYF